This TCR beta chain stems from a study of neurological immune-mediated disorders. Findings of the study overall: Expanded clones shared no CDR3 amino acid sequences across subjects, suggesting private repertoires in all groups.

The germline V and J ends were trimmed by 8 bases and 6 bases, with 17 bases remaining between them. Germline CDR1 is SGHDN and CDR2 is FVKESK. The CDR3 sequence is 14 residues long. Indicated time point: longitudinal time-point 2. Unsorted libraries were prepared from 2 million PBMCs held at -80 C. TCRdb re-analysed the 5' RACE reads in MiXCR, keeping a single row per CDR3 protein. This repertoire shows some 49,000 distinct CDR3 sequences, about 12% found once; its top ten account for roughly 4.8%. This clonotype was observed many times. Its antigen is unidentified. This chain uses TRBV14 with TRBJ2-4; a weak D match, TRBD1 (6 bases). The sample taken for sequencing was PBMCs. The clonotype originates from a male donor with HTLV-1-associated myelopathy (HAM/TSP). The CDR3 sequence: CASGRTAPRNIQYF. The CDR3 bases are TGTGCCAGCGGTCGGACAGCACCAAGAAACATTCAGTACTTC.